Following are 30 T cell receptor beta chains from one sample sequenced in a study of blood T cell repertoires in COVID-19. Here immunoSEQ multiplex PCR was the method, and the copy in TCRdb shows in-frame clones only, minus some. The sample holds around 280,000 clones, about 86% seen once. The sequenced material came from peripheral blood. All receptors derive from a woman aged 25-40 years who had recovered from COVID-19.

This chain connects TRBV12-5 to TRBJ1-6; the match to TRBD1 covers 9 bases. CDR1 is LGHNT, CDR2 FRNRAP, per germline. Trimming removed 5 bases from V and 4 bases from J; junction bases left unmatched: 6. This CDR3 has 16 amino acids. CDR3 region: CASGVLTGGYNSPLHF. CDR3 coding DNA: TGTGCTAGTGGTGTCTTGACAGGGGGATATAATTCACCCCTCCACTTT. The full variable domain, its missing parts supplied by reference TRBV12-5 and TRBJ1-6, is DARVTQTPRHKVTEMGQEVTMRCQPILGHNTVFWYRQTMMQGLELLAYFRNRAPLDDSGMPKDRFSAEMPDATLATLKIQPSEPRDSAVYFCASGVLTGGYNSPLHFGNGTRLTVT.

The V and J genes are TRBV29-1 and TRBJ2-5, with 10 bases lining up with TRBD1. CDR1 and CDR2 (germline): SQVTM, ANQGSEA. This CDR3 comprises 12 residues. Trimming removed 6 bases from V and 7 bases from J; junction bases left unmatched: 5. In DNA, the CDR3 is TGCAGCGTGGGGACAGGGGTGGGGACCCAGTACTTC. This gives the protein CSVGTGVGTQYF.

This sequence joins TRBV7-8 and TRBJ2-6, with D unresolved. Trimming shortened V by 4 bases and J by 0 bases, and 4 bases separated the two germline ends. The length of the CDR3 is 14 residues. The germline V gene encodes CDR1 SGHVS and CDR2 FQNEAQ. The CDR3 nucleotides are TGTGCCAGCAGCTCCATCTCTGGGGCCAACGTCCTGACTTTC. This codes for CASSSISGANVLTF.

The chain is built from TRBV12-5 and TRBJ1-1; 7 bases line up with TRBD1. The CDR3 is 19 residues long. Germline lookup yields CDR1 LGHNT and CDR2 FRNRAP. V dropped 2 bases and J dropped 2; count of bases not matched to a gene: 17. The CDR3, as DNA: TGTGCTAGTGGTTTGACCCACGGCAGGGGGTTACTATTAAACACTGAAGCTTTCTTT. Translated: CASGLTHGRGLLLNTEAFF.

The chain links TRBV4-2 to TRBJ2-7, with TRBD2 identical over 11 bases. The CDR3 runs to 14 residues. The V and J ends lost 8 bases and 1 base, in that order; junction bases with no gene match: 4. Looked up from germline, CDR1 is LGHNA and CDR2 is YNFKEQ. In DNA form, the CDR3 reads TGTGCCAGCTCCCTAGCGGGGGGATCCTACGAGCAGTACTTC. Its translation: CASSLAGGSYEQYF.

The V call is TRBV6-5, the J call TRBJ1-1, with D possibly TRBD1 on 6 matching bases. V was shortened by 4 bases and J by 3 bases, with 9 bases between the two germline ends. CDR1 MNHEY and CDR2 SVGAGI come from the germline V gene. The CDR3 extends over 13 amino acids. CDR3 coding DNA: TGTGCCAGCAGTTTTGGACAGCACACTGAAGCTTTCTTT. Its translation is CASSFGQHTEAFF.

The J gene is TRBJ2-7, the V gene TRBV13; 10 bases align to TRBD2. V trimming: 6 bases; J trimming: 0 bases; junction bases outside the gene matches: 14. This CDR3 is built from 18 residues. The germline V gene has CDR1 PRHDT and CDR2 FYEKMQ (reference sequence). CDR3 region: CASRPPPRLAGLSYEQYF. CDR3 coding DNA: TGTGCCAGCAGACCGCCCCCCCGACTAGCGGGCCTCTCCTACGAGCAGTACTTC.

This chain links TRBV5-6 with TRBJ2-7; the D gene is possibly TRBD1 (6 bases). Trimming left V 4 bases short and J 3 bases short, with 26 bases between. Germline V gene lookup returns CDR1 SGHDT and CDR2 YYEEEE. The CDR3 is 18 amino acids. CDR3 in DNA: TGTGCCAGCAGCCAATCAAGTCCGTTCCGGGACATAAGCTACGAGCAGTACTTC. Translated: CASSQSSPFRDISYEQYF.

This clone has a single count. V and J are TRBV3-1 (or the pseudogene TRBV3-2) and TRBJ1-2; TRBD1 aligns across 8 bases. There are 15 residues in the CDR3. Per germline, CDR1 LGHDT and CDR2 YNNKEL (reference sequence). The junction had 7 bases not matched to a gene; V was cut back by 0 bases and J by 7 bases. CDR3 loop: CASSQDLVTGGGYTF. As DNA, the CDR3 is TGTGCCAGCAGCCAAGATTTGGTAACAGGGGGTGGCTACACCTTC.

The CDR3 loop reads CASSQAVASGRLVFYNEQFF. CDR3 nucleotides: TGTGCCAGCAGCCAAGCGGTGGCTAGCGGGAGGTTGGTTTTCTACAATGAGCAGTTCTTC. V gene TRBV3-1 (or the pseudogene TRBV3-2) combines with J gene TRBJ2-1; 11 nucleotides align to TRBD2. The V and J ends lost 1 base and 3 bases, in that order; junction bases with no gene match: 14. CDR3 size: 20 residues. Germline V gene lookup returns CDR1 LGHDT and CDR2 YNNKEL (reference sequence).

The chain's CDR3 is CSVRRETYEQYF. The CDR3 region has the DNA TGCAGCGTTCGGAGGGAGACCTACGAGCAGTACTTC. This rearrangement joins TRBV29-1 to TRBJ2-7; the D gene is possibly TRBD2 (6 bases). The CDR3 length is 12 residues. V dropped 5 bases and J dropped 2 bases, with 10 bases sitting between them. The V gene's germline CDR1 is SQVTM and CDR2 ANQGSEA.

J is TRBJ2-1 and V is TRBV7-2, with TRBD2 as a possible D gene (6 bases). Germline loops: CDR1 SGHTA, CDR2 FQGNSA. Trimming took 5 bases from V and 7 from J, leaving 21 bases between them. CDR3 length equals 16 residues. The CDR3 loop is CASSGKGTRGMNEQFF. In DNA, the CDR3 is TGTGCCAGCAGCGGGAAAGGGACTCGCGGCATGAATGAGCAGTTCTTC.

The CDR3 nucleotides are TGTGCCAGCAGAGGTTGGGGCGGAGCCGGGGAGCTGTTTTTT. Protein sequence: CASRGWGGAGELFF. The chain recombines TRBV11-2 with TRBJ2-2, with D possibly TRBD1 on 5 matching bases. Between the trimmed V and J ends, which lost 6 bases and 6 bases, there was a span of 14 bases. There are 14 residues in the CDR3. Germline V lookup: CDR1 SGHAT, CDR2 FQNNGV. The whole variable domain, filled in from reference TRBV11-2 and TRBJ2-2, reads EAGVAQSPRYKIIEKRQSVAFWCNPISGHATLYWYQQILGQGPKLLIQFQNNGVVDDSQLPKDRFSAERLKGVDSTLKIQPAKLEDSAVYLCASRGWGGAGELFFGEGSRLTVL.

The chain joins TRBV29-1 to TRBJ2-3; 7 bases fit TRBD2. Losses at the gene ends were 5 bases for V and 5 bases for J; bases not matched to a gene: 13. Germline values: CDR1 SQVTM, CDR2 ANQGSEA. The CDR3 is 15 amino acids. CDR3 sequence reads: CSVYKGDWGGDTQYF. Here the CDR3 DNA reads TGCAGCGTTTATAAAGGGGACTGGGGGGGAGATACGCAGTATTTT.

The V gene is TRBV13, the J gene TRBJ2-3; 8 bases map to TRBD2. This CDR3 is built from 15 residues. The V gene's germline CDR1 is PRHDT and CDR2 FYEKMQ (reference sequence). V shed 4 bases, J shed 5 bases, and the junction held 8 bases outside the gene matches. The chain's CDR3 is CASSSLGGGRDTQYF. CDR3 in DNA: TGTGCCAGCAGCTCCCTGGGCGGGGGGAGAGATACGCAGTATTTT.

V and J are TRBV7-2 and TRBJ2-7, with 8 nucleotides matching TRBD2. In germline, CDR1 is SGHTA, CDR2 FQGNSA. J gave up 3 bases and V 4 bases, and 8 bases lay outside the gene matches. This CDR3 region has 15 residues. Here the CDR3 reads CASSSRGRGVYEQYF. The CDR3 DNA reads as TGTGCCAGCAGCTCCCGGGGGCGGGGGGTCTACGAGCAGTACTTC.

The chain combines TRBV6-2 or TRBV6-3 with TRBJ2-1; TRBD2 aligns across 7 bases. V lost 2 bases and J lost 6; bases outside the gene matches: 13. The CDR3 contains 17 residues. Germline-derived CDR1 and CDR2 are MNHEY and SVGEGT. Here the CDR3 DNA reads TGTGCCAGCAGTTACCCTAGTTGGGCGGGGGTTAGCAATGAGCAGTTCTTC. It translates to CASSYPSWAGVSNEQFF.

This clone was seen only a few times. J is TRBJ1-3 and V is TRBV14; TRBD1 aligns across 7 bases. Germline V gene lookup returns CDR1 SGHDN and CDR2 FVKESK. The CDR3 is 15 residues long. Unmatched junction bases numbered 4, after V lost 2 bases and J lost 3 bases. The CDR3, as DNA: TGTGCCAGCAGCCAACCAGGGGGTCTTGGAAACACCATATATTTT. Translated, it gives CASSQPGGLGNTIYF.

This clone has only one observation. The gene calls are TRBV2 and TRBJ2-5; possible D gene TRBD2, 7 bases. This CDR3 region has 13 residues. Germline V CDR1 and CDR2: SNHLY, FYNNEI. With 8 bases removed from V and 5 bases from J, the gap between germline ends came to 15 bases. This CDR3 is CASGGASRETQYF. The CDR3, as DNA: TGTGCCAGCGGGGGGGCTTCTCGGGAGACCCAGTACTTC.

The genes are TRBV28 and TRBJ1-3, with a weak D call TRBD1 (5 bases). There are 14 residues in the CDR3. The germline gives CDR1 MDHEN, CDR2 SYDVKM. Trimming pared 3 bases from V and 7 bases from J, leaving 13 bases between. CDR3 coding DNA: TGTGCCAGCAGTTTCCGGGGCGCGGGGAACACCATATATTTT. Translation: CASSFRGAGNTIYF.

The V and J genes are TRBV18 and TRBJ2-3; TRBD2 is a possible D gene (6 bases). In germline, CDR1 is KGHSH, CDR2 LQKENI. The germline V and J ends were trimmed by 3 bases and 5 bases, with 18 bases remaining between them. The CDR3 has 16 residues. CDR3 protein: CASSPGSGGVGDTQYF. DNA for the CDR3: TGTGCCAGCTCACCGGGCAGCGGAGGGGTAGGAGATACGCAGTATTTT.

The rearrangement uses TRBV13 and TRBJ2-7, with 8 positions matching TRBD1. The V gene end was trimmed by 6 bases and the J gene end by 1 base; junction bases not matched to a gene: 14. The CDR3 runs 17 residues. The germline gives CDR1 PRHDT, CDR2 FYEKMQ (reference sequence). This CDR3 reads CASSRGSDRGPSYEQYF. The CDR3 nucleotides are TGTGCCAGCAGTCGGGGGTCCGACAGGGGTCCTTCCTACGAGCAGTACTTC.

This chain uses TRBV7-8 with TRBJ1-1; D might be TRBD1 (5 bases). Germline V gene data show CDR1 as SGHVS and CDR2 as FQNEAQ. Trimming removed 4 bases from V and 7 bases from J, with 19 bases in between. The CDR3 has 15 amino acids. The CDR3 DNA sequence: TGTGCCAGCAGCTCCGCCGGGGGTGTGGCGAATGAAGCTTTCTTT. Amino acid sequence: CASSSAGGVANEAFF. The full variable domain, in which reference TRBV7-8 and TRBJ1-1 provide the parts outside the CDR3, is GAGVSQSPRYKVAKRGQDVALRCDPISGHVSLFWYQQALGQGPEFLTYFQNEAQLDKSGLPSDRFFAERPEGSVSTLKIQRTQQEDSAVYLCASSSAGGVANEAFFGQGTRLTVV.

The chain is built from TRBV27 and TRBJ1-2, with 9 nucleotides matching TRBD1. This CDR3 spans 13 amino acids. The V segment lost 5 bases and the J segment 5 bases; nucleotides outside the gene matches: 3. Germline assignment: CDR1 MNHEY and CDR2 SMNVEV (reference sequence). Written as DNA, the CDR3 is TGTGCCAGCAGTAACGGACAGGGGTATGGCTACACCTTC. This translates into CASSNGQGYGYTF.

The J gene is TRBJ1-4, the V gene TRBV28; perhaps TRBD1 as D (5 bases). The germline CDR1 and CDR2 sequences are MDHEN and SYDVKM. V lost 6 bases and J lost 2, with 13 bases in between. The CDR3 loop spans 15 amino acids. DNA of the CDR3: TGTGCCAGCAGCGACACCAGGGCCACTAATGAAAAACTGTTTTTT. Translated, it gives CASSDTRATNEKLFF.

The chain is built from TRBV2 and TRBJ1-2, with no clear D. The V end was cut by 7 bases, the J end by 5 bases, with 14 bases between. The CDR3 is 13 amino acids. Per germline, CDR1 SNHLY and CDR2 FYNNEI. CDR3 sequence reads: CASTLAAVYGYTF. The CDR3 DNA follows: TGTGCCAGCACCCTGGCGGCCGTTTATGGCTACACCTTC.

With regard to this clone: Compared with germline, one end of the junction differs, possibly owing to a read error. The V gene is TRBV20-1, the J gene TRBJ1-1; D unresolved. The CDR3 sequence is 11 residues long. Germline lookup yields CDR1 DFQATT and CDR2 SNEGSKA (reference sequence). The DNA of the CDR3 is TGCAGTGCCAGAGGACCCCCGGGAGCTTTCTTT. Translated, it gives CSARGPPGAFF.

The genes are TRBV5-8 and TRBJ1-3; tentative D call: TRBD1 (6 bases). The germline CDR1 and CDR2 sequences are SGHTS and YDEGEE. Trimming left V 0 bases short and J 0 bases short, with 7 bases between. The CDR3 length is 15 residues. The CDR3 loop is CASSLGTASGNTIYF. The CDR3 nucleotides are TGTGCCAGCAGCTTGGGGACAGCCTCTGGAAACACCATATATTTT. Supplemented by reference TRBV5-8 and TRBJ1-3, the full variable domain reads EAGVTQSPTHLIKTRGQQATLRCSPISGHTSVYWYQQALGLGLQFLLWYDEGEERNRGNFPPRFSGRQFPNYSSELNVNALELEDSALYLCASSLGTASGNTIYFGEGSWLTVV.

This chain connects TRBV5-6 to TRBJ2-7, with D unclear. Trimming pared 3 bases from V and 0 bases from J, leaving 13 bases between. This CDR3 is built from 15 residues. Germline CDR1 SGHDT, CDR2 YYEEEE. In DNA form, the CDR3 reads TGTGCCAGCAGCTCCCCGGTACTTAGCTCCTACGAGCAGTACTTC. Translated: CASSSPVLSSYEQYF.

The V and J genes are TRBV12-3 or TRBV12-4 and TRBJ2-7; 10 positions match TRBD1. Germline trimming cut 7 bases from V and 3 bases from J; bases unmatched to any gene: 3. This CDR3 has 13 amino acids. The CDR3 protein is CASNRTGGYEQYF. Written as DNA, the CDR3 is TGTGCCAGCAATAGGACAGGGGGCTACGAGCAGTACTTC.